The entry that follows covers one T cell receptor (beta chain) sequence. Its antigen is undetermined. The sample originates from a study of cytotoxic CD8 clonotypes in ibrutinib-treated CLL. Per germline, CDR1 MNHEY and CDR2 SMNVEV (reference sequence). CDR3 length equals 15 residues. The junction had 6 bases not matched to a gene; V was cut back by 2 bases and J by 5 bases. Overall study findings and caveats: Circulating CD8+ T-cell counts were tracked by baseline clonality, which exceeded that of age-matched healthy donors.

Assay: immunoSEQ multiplex PCR; the TCRdb copy retains only in-frame clones and omits some. The sample contains approximately 190,000 clones, roughly 77% of which appear only once. As input for TCR beta libraries, around 2 micrograms of genomic DNA came from cryopreserved PBMCs. The TCR originated in a human donor with chronic lymphocytic leukemia. This material consisted of PBMCs, taken after 12 months of ibrutinib treatment. This chain links TRBV27 with TRBJ2-5, with TRBD2 identical over 9 bases. The CDR3: CASSLGGRAEETQYF. The CDR3 nucleotides read TGTGCCAGCAGTTTAGGCGGGAGGGCCGAGGAGACCCAGTACTTC.